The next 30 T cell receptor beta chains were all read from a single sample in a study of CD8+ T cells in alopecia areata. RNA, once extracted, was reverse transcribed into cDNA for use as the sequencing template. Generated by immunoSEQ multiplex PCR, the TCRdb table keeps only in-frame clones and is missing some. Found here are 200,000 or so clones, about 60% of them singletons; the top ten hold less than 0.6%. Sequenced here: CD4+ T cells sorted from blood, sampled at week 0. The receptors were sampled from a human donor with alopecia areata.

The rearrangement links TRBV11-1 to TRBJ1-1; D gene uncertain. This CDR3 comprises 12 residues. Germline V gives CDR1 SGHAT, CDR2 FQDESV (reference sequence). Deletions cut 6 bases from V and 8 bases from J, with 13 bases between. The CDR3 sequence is CASSNGRREAFF. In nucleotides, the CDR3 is TGTGCCAGCAGTAACGGACGGCGCGAAGCTTTCTTT.

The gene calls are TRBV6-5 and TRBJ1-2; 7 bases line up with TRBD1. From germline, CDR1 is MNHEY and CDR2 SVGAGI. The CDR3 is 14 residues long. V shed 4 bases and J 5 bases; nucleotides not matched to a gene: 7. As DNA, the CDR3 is TGTGCCAGCAGTTCGGGACAGAATCGTTATGGCTACACCTTC. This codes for CASSSGQNRYGYTF.

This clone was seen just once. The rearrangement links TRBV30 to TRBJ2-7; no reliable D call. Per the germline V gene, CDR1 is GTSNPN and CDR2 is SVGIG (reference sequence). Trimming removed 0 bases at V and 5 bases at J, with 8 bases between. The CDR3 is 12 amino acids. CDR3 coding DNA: TGTGCCTGGAGTGTACAAGTTAACGAGCAGTACTTC. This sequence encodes CAWSVQVNEQYF.

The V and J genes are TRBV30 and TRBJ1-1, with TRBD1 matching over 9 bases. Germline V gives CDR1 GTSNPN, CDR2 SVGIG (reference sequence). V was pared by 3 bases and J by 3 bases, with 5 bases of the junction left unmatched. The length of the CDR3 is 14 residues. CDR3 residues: CAWRGTGPDTEAFF. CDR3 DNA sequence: TGTGCCTGGAGGGGGACAGGGCCCGACACTGAAGCTTTCTTT.

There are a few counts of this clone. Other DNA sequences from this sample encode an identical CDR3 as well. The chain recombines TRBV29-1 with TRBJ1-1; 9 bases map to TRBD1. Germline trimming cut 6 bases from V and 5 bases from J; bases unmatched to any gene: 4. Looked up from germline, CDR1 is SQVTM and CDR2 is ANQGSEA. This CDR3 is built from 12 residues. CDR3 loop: CSVAGQGTEAFF. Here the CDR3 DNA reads TGCAGCGTCGCGGGACAGGGTACTGAAGCTTTCTTT.

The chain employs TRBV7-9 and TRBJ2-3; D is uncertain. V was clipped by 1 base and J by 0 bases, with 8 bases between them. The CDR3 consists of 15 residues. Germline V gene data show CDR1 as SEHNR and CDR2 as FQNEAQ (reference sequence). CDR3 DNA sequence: TGTGCCAGCAGCTTAGTACAAACTAGCACAGATACGCAGTATTTT. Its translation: CASSLVQTSTDTQYF.

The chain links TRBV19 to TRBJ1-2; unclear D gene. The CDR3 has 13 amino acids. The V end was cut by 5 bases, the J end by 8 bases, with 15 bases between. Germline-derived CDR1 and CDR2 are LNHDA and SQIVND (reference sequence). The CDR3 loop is CASSLRTDQGYTF. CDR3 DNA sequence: TGTGCCAGTAGTTTGAGGACGGATCAAGGCTACACCTTC.

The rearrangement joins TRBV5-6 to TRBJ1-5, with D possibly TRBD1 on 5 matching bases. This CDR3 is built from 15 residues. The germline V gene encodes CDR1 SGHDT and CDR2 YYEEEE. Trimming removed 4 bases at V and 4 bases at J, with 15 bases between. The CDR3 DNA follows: TGTGCCAGCAGCGGATACGACAGACCGAATCAGCCCCAGCATTTT. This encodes CASSGYDRPNQPQHF. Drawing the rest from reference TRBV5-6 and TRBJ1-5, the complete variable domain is DAGVTQSPTHLIKTRGQQVTLRCSPKSGHDTVSWYQQALGQGPQFIFQYYEEEERQRGNFPDRFSGHQFPNYSSELNVNALLLGDSALYLCASSGYDRPNQPQHFGDGTRLSIL.

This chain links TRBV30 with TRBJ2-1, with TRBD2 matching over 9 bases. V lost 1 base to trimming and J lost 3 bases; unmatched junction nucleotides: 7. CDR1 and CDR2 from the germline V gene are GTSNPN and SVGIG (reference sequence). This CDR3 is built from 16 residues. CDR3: CAWSARRLAVYNEQFF. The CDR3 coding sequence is TGTGCCTGGAGTGCGAGACGACTAGCGGTCTACAATGAGCAGTTCTTC.

The chain's CDR3 is CASRNPGPSSLYANVLTF. CDR3 coding DNA: TGTGCCAGCAGGAATCCGGGTCCTTCTTCTCTTTACGCCAACGTCCTGACTTTC. This chain joins TRBV7-9 and TRBJ2-6; the D is unclear. Germline V lookup: CDR1 SEHNR, CDR2 FQNEAQ (reference sequence). The CDR3 totals 18 residues. V shed 6 bases and J shed 7 bases, with 25 bases lying between them.

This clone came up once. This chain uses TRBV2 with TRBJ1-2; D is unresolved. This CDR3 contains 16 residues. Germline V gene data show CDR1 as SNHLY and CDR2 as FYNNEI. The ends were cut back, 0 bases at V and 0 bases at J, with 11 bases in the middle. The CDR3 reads CASSEAGTIANYGYTF. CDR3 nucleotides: TGTGCCAGCAGTGAAGCGGGTACTATAGCTAACTATGGCTACACCTTC.

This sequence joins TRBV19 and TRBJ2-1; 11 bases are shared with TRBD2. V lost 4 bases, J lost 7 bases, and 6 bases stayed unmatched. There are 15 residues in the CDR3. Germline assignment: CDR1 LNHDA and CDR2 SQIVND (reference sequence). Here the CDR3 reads CASSTGLAGGNEQFF. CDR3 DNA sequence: TGTGCCAGTAGTACCGGGCTAGCGGGGGGAAATGAGCAGTTCTTC.

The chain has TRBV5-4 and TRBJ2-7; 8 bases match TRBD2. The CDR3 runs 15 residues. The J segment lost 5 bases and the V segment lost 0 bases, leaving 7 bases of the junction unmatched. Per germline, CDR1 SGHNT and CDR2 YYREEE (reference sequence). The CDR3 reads CASSLGGSGVDEQYF. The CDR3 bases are TGTGCCAGCAGCTTGGGGGGTAGCGGGGTGGACGAGCAGTACTTC.

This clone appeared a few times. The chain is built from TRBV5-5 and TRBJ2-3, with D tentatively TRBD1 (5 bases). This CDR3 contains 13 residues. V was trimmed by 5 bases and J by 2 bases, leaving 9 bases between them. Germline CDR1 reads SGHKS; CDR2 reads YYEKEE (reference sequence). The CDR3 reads CASRTVFTDTQYF. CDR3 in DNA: TGTGCCAGCAGGACAGTATTCACAGATACGCAGTATTTT.

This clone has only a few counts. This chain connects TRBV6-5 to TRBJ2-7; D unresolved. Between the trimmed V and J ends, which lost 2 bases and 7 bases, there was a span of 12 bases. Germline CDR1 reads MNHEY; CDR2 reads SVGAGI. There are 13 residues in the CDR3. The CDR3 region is CASSYDRVREQYF. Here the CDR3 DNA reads TGTGCCAGCAGTTACGATCGGGTTCGGGAGCAGTACTTC.

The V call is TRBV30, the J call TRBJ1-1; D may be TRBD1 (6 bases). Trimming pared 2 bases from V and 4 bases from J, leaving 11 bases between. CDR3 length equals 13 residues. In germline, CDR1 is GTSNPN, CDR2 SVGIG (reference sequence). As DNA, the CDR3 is TGTGCCTGGAGTAGAAGGGGGAGCACTGAAGCTTTCTTT. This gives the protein CAWSRRGSTEAFF. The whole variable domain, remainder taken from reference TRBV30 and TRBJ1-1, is SQTIHQWPATLVQPVGSPLSLECTVEGTSNPNLYWYRQAAGRGLQLLFYSVGIGQISSEVPQNLSASRPQDRQFILSSKKLLLSDSGFYLCAWSRRGSTEAFFGQGTRLTVV.

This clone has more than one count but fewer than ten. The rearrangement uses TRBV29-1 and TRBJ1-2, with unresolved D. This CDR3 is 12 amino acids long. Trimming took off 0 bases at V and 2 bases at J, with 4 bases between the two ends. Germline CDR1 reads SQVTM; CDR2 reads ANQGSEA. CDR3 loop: CSVEDINYGYTF. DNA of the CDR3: TGCAGCGTTGAAGACATCAACTATGGCTACACCTTC.

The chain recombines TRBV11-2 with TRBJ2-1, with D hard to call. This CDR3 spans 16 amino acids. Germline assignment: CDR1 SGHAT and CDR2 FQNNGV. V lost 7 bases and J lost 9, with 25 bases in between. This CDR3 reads CASTPSKLDQWVEQFF. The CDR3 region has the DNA TGTGCCAGCACCCCATCGAAGTTAGATCAGTGGGTTGAGCAGTTCTTC.

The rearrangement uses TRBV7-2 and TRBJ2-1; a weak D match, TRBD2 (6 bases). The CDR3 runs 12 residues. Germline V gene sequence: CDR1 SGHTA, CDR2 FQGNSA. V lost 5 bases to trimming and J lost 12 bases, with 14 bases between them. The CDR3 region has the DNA TGTGCCAGCAGCCCCGGGACTCACAGGCAGTTCTTC. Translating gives CASSPGTHRQFF.

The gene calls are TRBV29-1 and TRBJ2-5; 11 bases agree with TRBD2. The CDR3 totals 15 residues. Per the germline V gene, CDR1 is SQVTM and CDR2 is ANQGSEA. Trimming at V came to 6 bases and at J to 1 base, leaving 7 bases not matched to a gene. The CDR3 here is CSVPGLAGFQETQYF. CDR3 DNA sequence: TGCAGCGTCCCAGGACTAGCGGGCTTCCAAGAGACCCAGTACTTC. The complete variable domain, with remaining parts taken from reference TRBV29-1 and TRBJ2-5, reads SAVISQKPSRDICQRGTSLTIQCQVDSQVTMMFWYRQQPGQSLTLIATANQGSEATYESGFVIDKFPISRPNLTFSTLTVSNMSPEDSSIYLCSVPGLAGFQETQYFGPGTRLLVL.

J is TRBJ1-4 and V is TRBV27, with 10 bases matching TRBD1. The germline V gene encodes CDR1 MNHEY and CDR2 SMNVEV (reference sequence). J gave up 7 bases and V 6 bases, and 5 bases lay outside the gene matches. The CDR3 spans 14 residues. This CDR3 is CASRRQGAREKLFF. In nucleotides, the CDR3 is TGTGCCAGCAGGAGACAGGGGGCTCGTGAAAAACTGTTTTTT.

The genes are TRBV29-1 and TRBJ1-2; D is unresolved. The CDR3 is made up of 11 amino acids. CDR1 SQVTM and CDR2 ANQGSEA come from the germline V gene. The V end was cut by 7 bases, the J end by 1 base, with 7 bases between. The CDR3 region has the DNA TGCAGCGGGGGAGTTAACTATGGCTACACCTTC. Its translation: CSGGVNYGYTF.

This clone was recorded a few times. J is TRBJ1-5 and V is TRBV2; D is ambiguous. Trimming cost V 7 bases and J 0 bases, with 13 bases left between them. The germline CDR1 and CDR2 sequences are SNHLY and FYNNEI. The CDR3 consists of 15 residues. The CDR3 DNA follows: TGTGCCAGCAACGTGGGGTCTGGTAGCAATCAGCCCCAGCATTTT. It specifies CASNVGSGSNQPQHF. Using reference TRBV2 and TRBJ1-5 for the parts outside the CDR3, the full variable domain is EPEVTQTPSHQVTQMGQEVILRCVPISNHLYFYWYRQILGQKVEFLVSFYNNEISEKSEIFDDQFSVERPDGSNFTLKIRSTKLEDSAMYFCASNVGSGSNQPQHFGDGTRLSIL.

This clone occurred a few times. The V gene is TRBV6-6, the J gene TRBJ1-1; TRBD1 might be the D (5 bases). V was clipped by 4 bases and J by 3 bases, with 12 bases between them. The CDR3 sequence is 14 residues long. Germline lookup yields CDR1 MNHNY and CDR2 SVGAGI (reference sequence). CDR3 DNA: TGTGCCAGCAGTTCTTCAGGGTATGACACTGAAGCTTTCTTT. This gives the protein CASSSSGYDTEAFF.

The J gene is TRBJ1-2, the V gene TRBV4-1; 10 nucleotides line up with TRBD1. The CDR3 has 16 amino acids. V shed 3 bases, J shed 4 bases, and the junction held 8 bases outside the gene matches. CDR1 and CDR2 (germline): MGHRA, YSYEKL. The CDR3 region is CASSQVGQGGSYGYTF. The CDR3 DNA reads TGCGCCAGCAGCCAGGTCGGACAGGGGGGAAGCTATGGCTACACCTTC.

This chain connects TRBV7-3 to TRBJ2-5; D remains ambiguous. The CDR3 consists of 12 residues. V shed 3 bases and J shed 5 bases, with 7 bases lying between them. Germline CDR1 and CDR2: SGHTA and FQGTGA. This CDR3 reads CASSFLGETQYF. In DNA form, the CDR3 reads TGTGCCAGCAGCTTTCTGGGGGAGACCCAGTACTTC.

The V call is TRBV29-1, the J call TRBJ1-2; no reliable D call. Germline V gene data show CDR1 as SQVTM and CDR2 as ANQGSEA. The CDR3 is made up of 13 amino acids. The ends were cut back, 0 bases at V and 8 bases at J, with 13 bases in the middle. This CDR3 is CSVEDRQGKGYTF. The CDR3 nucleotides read TGCAGCGTTGAAGATCGACAAGGGAAGGGCTACACCTTC.

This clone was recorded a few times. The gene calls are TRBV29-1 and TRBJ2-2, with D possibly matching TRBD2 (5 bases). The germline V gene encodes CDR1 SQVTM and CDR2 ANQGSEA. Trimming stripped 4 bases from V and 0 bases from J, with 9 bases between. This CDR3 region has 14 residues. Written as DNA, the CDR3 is TGCAGCGTTGTAGAGGACTCGAACACCGGGGAGCTGTTTTTT. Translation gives CSVVEDSNTGELFF.

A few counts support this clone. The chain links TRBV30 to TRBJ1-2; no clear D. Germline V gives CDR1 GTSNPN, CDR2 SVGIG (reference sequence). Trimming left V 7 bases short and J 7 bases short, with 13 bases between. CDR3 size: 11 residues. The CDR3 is CASEAEAGYTF. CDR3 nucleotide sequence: TGTGCCTCGGAAGCGGAGGCTGGCTACACCTTC.

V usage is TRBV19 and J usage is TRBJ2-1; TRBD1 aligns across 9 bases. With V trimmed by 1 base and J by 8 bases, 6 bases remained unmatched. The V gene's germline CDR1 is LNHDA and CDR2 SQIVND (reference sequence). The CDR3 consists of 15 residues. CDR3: CASSIGLDRGYEQFF. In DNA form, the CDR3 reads TGTGCCAGTAGTATAGGTCTGGACAGGGGTTATGAGCAGTTCTTC.